These 28 T cell receptor beta chains were sequenced from one sample in a study of cytomegalovirus exposure and HLA in healthy donors. Amplification used 60 Vbeta primers and 13 Jbeta primers. Produced via immunoSEQ multiplex PCR; TCRdb's table is partial and in-frame only. The sample has about 160,000 clones, 65% to 70% seen once. The material sequenced was PBMCs. The receptors were gathered from a woman aged 18 to 35 in good health and CMV-seropositive.

This chain uses TRBV28 with TRBJ2-1; TRBD1 matches at 8 bases. The J segment lost 4 bases and the V segment lost 3 bases, leaving 2 bases of the junction unmatched. CDR3 length: 14 residues. Germline values: CDR1 MDHEN, CDR2 SYDVKM. The CDR3 loop reads CASSFRDRYNEQFF. CDR3 coding DNA: TGTGCCAGCAGTTTCCGGGACAGGTACAATGAGCAGTTCTTC. The variable domain in full, with the rest retrieved from reference TRBV28 and TRBJ2-1, is DVKVTQSSRYLVKRTGEKVFLECVQDMDHENMFWYRQDPGLGLRLIYFSYDVKMKEKGDIPEGYSVSREKKERFSLILESASTNQTSMYLCASSFRDRYNEQFFGPGTRLTVL.

The rearrangement joins TRBV6-5 to TRBJ2-7; unclear D gene. The CDR3 totals 13 residues. CDR1 and CDR2 (germline): MNHEY, SVGAGI. V was trimmed by 7 bases and J by 3 bases, leaving 13 bases between them. The CDR3 DNA is TGTGCCAGCACTCGCTTTGACATCTACGAGCAGTACTTC. It yields the protein CASTRFDIYEQYF.

The chain recombines TRBV30 with TRBJ2-5, with D possibly being TRBD2 (7 bases). Germline CDR1 and CDR2: GTSNPN and SVGIG (reference sequence). This CDR3 is 12 amino acids long. The V and J ends lost 4 bases and 5 bases respectively, with 11 bases between them. This chain's CDR3 is CAWKEGGETQYF. In DNA, the CDR3 is TGTGCCTGGAAAGAGGGGGGGGAGACCCAGTACTTC.

The rearrangement uses TRBV7-9 and TRBJ1-1; D gene ambiguous. Germline CDR1 and CDR2: SEHNR and FQNEAQ (reference sequence). CDR3 length: 13 residues. V was trimmed by 1 base and J by 2 bases, leaving 5 bases between them. CDR3: CASSLEANTEAFF. In nucleotides, the CDR3 is TGTGCCAGCAGCTTAGAAGCTAACACTGAAGCTTTCTTT.

The rearrangement joins TRBV28 to TRBJ2-2; 7 bases are a match to TRBD2. J was trimmed by 2 bases and V by 5 bases; bases with no gene match: 5. CDR3 length: 15 amino acids. Germline loops: CDR1 MDHEN, CDR2 SYDVKM. This CDR3 is CASSKGDYNTGELFF. DNA for the CDR3: TGTGCCAGCAGTAAAGGGGACTATAACACCGGGGAGCTGTTTTTT. The complete variable domain, with remaining parts taken from reference TRBV28 and TRBJ2-2, reads DVKVTQSSRYLVKRTGEKVFLECVQDMDHENMFWYRQDPGLGLRLIYFSYDVKMKEKGDIPEGYSVSREKKERFSLILESASTNQTSMYLCASSKGDYNTGELFFGEGSRLTVL.

This rearrangement joins TRBV7-6 to TRBJ2-7; TRBD1 agrees at 12 bases. The ends lost 5 bases at V and 3 bases at J; junction bases unmatched: 5. The CDR3 extends over 15 amino acids. The germline CDR1 and CDR2 sequences are SGHVS and FNYEAQ. CDR3: CASSPGQGANYEQYF. CDR3 in DNA: TGTGCCAGCAGCCCGGGACAGGGGGCTAACTACGAGCAGTACTTC.

This chain connects TRBV11-2 to TRBJ2-5, with a tentative D call TRBD1 (6 bases). Trimming shortened V by 5 bases and J by 2 bases, and 15 bases separated the two germline ends. The CDR3 length is 15 residues. CDR1 is SGHAT and CDR2 is FQNNGV in the germline V gene. As DNA, the CDR3 is TGTGCCAGCAGCCCGGGACATGGCCGGCAAGAGACCCAGTACTTC. It encodes CASSPGHGRQETQYF.

This clone was recorded once. The sample has other DNA sequences that encode this CDR3 too. The chain employs TRBV18 and TRBJ1-2, with D maybe TRBD1 (6 bases). CDR3 size: 17 residues. Germline V gene lookup returns CDR1 KGHSH and CDR2 LQKENI. V was cut by 3 bases and J by 3 bases, with 20 bases left in between. CDR3 bases: TGTGCCAGCTCACCGACCGGGCGAGGGGGTGTGTACTATGGCTACACCTTC. It translates to CASSPTGRGGVYYGYTF.

V gene TRBV7-8 combines with J gene TRBJ2-2, with 7 positions matching TRBD1. The tail of the sequence fits TRBJ1-3 better, so the J call may be wrong. This CDR3 has 14 amino acids. From germline, CDR1 is SGHVS and CDR2 FQNEAQ. CDR3 amino acids: CASSPTGVGNTIYF. For the CDR3, the DNA is TGTGCCAGCAGCCCTACAGGGGTCGGAAACACCATATATTTT.

The chain employs TRBV27 and TRBJ1-1, with TRBD1 as a possible D gene (6 bases). Per germline, CDR1 MNHEY and CDR2 SMNVEV (reference sequence). Trimming took 6 bases from V and 5 from J, leaving 19 bases between them. The CDR3 extends over 15 amino acids. CDR3 protein: CASSLLRGMGTEAFF. The DNA for the CDR3 is TGTGCCAGCAGCCTCTTGAGGGGGATGGGGACTGAAGCTTTCTTT.

Only one count was recorded for this clone. The V and J genes are TRBV7-9 and TRBJ1-1; 8 nucleotides match TRBD1. The J segment lost 9 bases and the V segment lost 5 bases, leaving 11 bases of the junction unmatched. Germline values: CDR1 SEHNR, CDR2 FQNEAQ (reference sequence). The CDR3 length is 14 residues. CDR3 in amino acids: CASSLRPGGAKAFF. CDR3 bases: TGTGCCAGCAGCCTGCGACCAGGGGGCGCTAAAGCTTTCTTT.

The chain employs TRBV7-3 and TRBJ2-5, with D maybe TRBD1 (6 bases). The CDR3 spans 15 residues. V dropped 3 bases and J dropped 5 bases, with 16 bases sitting between them. The germline V gene has CDR1 SGHTA and CDR2 FQGTGA. This CDR3 is CASSLLGTGIETQYF. CDR3 DNA: TGTGCCAGCAGCTTGCTCGGTACAGGGATCGAGACCCAGTACTTC.

There are a few counts of this clone. This chain connects TRBV7-9 to TRBJ1-2, with 7 bases matching TRBD1. Trimming at V came to 2 bases and at J to 5 bases, leaving 8 bases not matched to a gene. The CDR3 has 15 amino acids. Germline V gene data show CDR1 as SEHNR and CDR2 as FQNEAQ (reference sequence). The CDR3 coding sequence is TGTGCCAGCAGCTTACAGGTCGGGACAGCATATGGCTACACCTTC. Translation gives CASSLQVGTAYGYTF. Variable domain in full (rest from reference TRBV7-9 and TRBJ1-2): DTGVSQNPRHKITKRGQNVTFRCDPISEHNRLYWYRQTLGQGPEFLTYFQNEAQLEKSRLLSDRFSAERPKGSFSTLEIQRTEQGDSAMYLCASSLQVGTAYGYTFGSGTRLTVV.

This clone was detected a few times. The chain is built from TRBV27 and TRBJ1-2; 9 nucleotides line up with TRBD1. This CDR3 spans 15 amino acids. Germline loops: CDR1 MNHEY, CDR2 SMNVEV (reference sequence). Losses at the gene ends were 6 bases for V and 4 bases for J; bases not matched to a gene: 9. The chain's CDR3 is CASRTARTGVYGYTF. The CDR3 DNA is TGTGCCAGCAGAACAGCGCGGACAGGGGTCTATGGCTACACCTTC.

The chain has TRBV27 and TRBJ2-1, with 11 bases lining up with TRBD2. The CDR3 has 15 residues. Germline V lookup: CDR1 MNHEY, CDR2 SMNVEV (reference sequence). With 6 bases clipped from V and 4 bases from J, the junction kept 5 bases outside the gene matches. For the CDR3, the DNA is TGTGCCAGCAGGGCAAGACTAGCGGGATACAATGAGCAGTTCTTC. Its translation is CASRARLAGYNEQFF.

This clone was counted only a few times. The chain is built from TRBV14 and TRBJ2-5, with D perhaps matching TRBD1 (5 bases). The length of the CDR3 is 14 residues. Looked up from germline, CDR1 is SGHDN and CDR2 is FVKESK. V shed 4 bases and J shed 4 bases, with 13 bases lying between them. This chain's CDR3 is CASSPRWGGETQYF. In nucleotides, the CDR3 is TGTGCCAGCAGCCCCAGGTGGGGCGGAGAGACCCAGTACTTC.

This sequence joins TRBV27 and TRBJ1-1, with D possibly TRBD1 on 6 matching bases. The CDR3 is 18 amino acids. V was trimmed by 0 bases and J by 0 bases, leaving 17 bases between them. CDR1 and CDR2 (germline): MNHEY, SMNVEV (reference sequence). CDR3 DNA: TGTGCCAGCAGTTTATCATCTGGGGGCACATTCATGAACACTGAAGCTTTCTTT. Translating gives CASSLSSGGTFMNTEAFF.

This clone was detected a few times. This chain uses TRBV18 with TRBJ1-1; 8 bases agree with TRBD1. Germline lookup yields CDR1 KGHSH and CDR2 LQKENI. The CDR3 covers 15 residues. The V and J ends lost 8 bases and 0 bases, in that order; junction bases with no gene match: 8. CDR3 protein: CASRDRGGLNTEAFF. Here the CDR3 DNA reads TGTGCCAGCCGCGACAGGGGCGGGTTGAACACTGAAGCTTTCTTT. The entire variable domain, with the rest obtained from reference TRBV18 and TRBJ1-1, is as follows: NAGVMQNPRHLVRRRGQEARLRCSPMKGHSHVYWYRQLPEEGLKFMVYLQKENIIDESGMPKERFSAEFPKEGPSILRIQQVVRGDSAAYFCASRDRGGLNTEAFFGQGTRLTVV.

The V and J genes are TRBV29-1 and TRBJ2-1, with 13 bases aligning to TRBD2. Germline assignment: CDR1 SQVTM and CDR2 ANQGSEA. The CDR3 contains 15 residues. V dropped 6 bases and J dropped 3; count of bases not matched to a gene: 5. The CDR3 nucleotides read TGCAGCGTCGGGACTAGCGGGACTGTCTACAATGAGCAGTTCTTC. This sequence encodes CSVGTSGTVYNEQFF.

The chain couples TRBV30 to TRBJ1-2; TRBD1 agrees at 8 bases. CDR3 length: 15 residues. J was trimmed by 3 bases and V by 3 bases; bases with no gene match: 9. The V gene's germline CDR1 is GTSNPN and CDR2 SVGIG (reference sequence). The CDR3: CAWRGRTGSYYGYTF. The DNA for the CDR3 is TGTGCCTGGAGAGGTAGGACAGGGTCGTACTATGGCTACACCTTC.

A few counts support this clone. The chain joins TRBV18 to TRBJ1-2; 10 nucleotides match TRBD1. The CDR3 contains 14 residues. Germline V lookup: CDR1 KGHSH, CDR2 LQKENI. The V and J ends lost 3 bases and 8 bases, in that order; junction bases with no gene match: 6. CDR3 residues: CASSPTTGGQGYTF. For the CDR3, the DNA is TGTGCCAGCTCACCGACGACAGGGGGCCAGGGCTACACCTTC.

The chain carries TRBV18 and TRBJ1-2; 7 nucleotides agree with TRBD1. CDR1 KGHSH and CDR2 LQKENI come from the germline V gene. The ends lost 1 base at V and 1 base at J; junction bases unmatched: 12. This CDR3 has 18 residues. CDR3 DNA: TGTGCCAGCTCACCACTATTCTCCAGGGGGACCATTAACTATGGCTACACCTTC. Its protein is CASSPLFSRGTINYGYTF.

The table lists this clone with a few counts. This sequence joins TRBV5-6 and TRBJ2-1; 14 positions match TRBD2. The ends lost 3 bases at V and 5 bases at J; junction bases unmatched: 1. The CDR3 length is 15 residues. Per the germline V gene, CDR1 is SGHDT and CDR2 is YYEEEE. CDR3 sequence (DNA): TGTGCCAGCAGCTCGGGACTAGCGGGAGACAATGAGCAGTTCTTC. It yields the protein CASSSGLAGDNEQFF.

The chain has TRBV4-1 and TRBJ1-5; 7 bases line up with TRBD1. The CDR3 loop spans 16 amino acids. Losses at the gene ends were 0 bases for V and 4 bases for J; bases not matched to a gene: 6. The germline CDR1 and CDR2 sequences are MGHRA and YSYEKL. CDR3 protein: CASSQDSGTDNQPQHF. In nucleotides, the CDR3 is TGCGCCAGCAGCCAAGATTCCGGGACAGATAATCAGCCCCAGCATTTT.

The chain combines TRBV2 with TRBJ2-5, with D maybe TRBD2 (6 bases). The V end lost 6 bases, the J end lost 2 bases, and 13 bases lay between the germline ends. Germline CDR1 SNHLY, CDR2 FYNNEI. The CDR3 runs 14 residues. The CDR3 nucleotides are TGTGCCAGCAGCGGCGGGACCCCGCAAGAGACCCAGTACTTC. Its protein product is CASSGGTPQETQYF.

The rearrangement links TRBV2 to TRBJ2-7, with a weak D call TRBD2 (5 bases). Germline V gene lookup returns CDR1 SNHLY and CDR2 FYNNEI. The CDR3 has 13 residues. Trimming shortened V by 1 base and J by 2 bases, and 6 bases separated the two germline ends. CDR3 nucleotide sequence: TGTGCCAGCAGTGAAGGACTAACCTACGAGCAGTACTTC. Translating it yields CASSEGLTYEQYF.

The chain uses TRBV6-1 and TRBJ2-4, with unresolved D. Trimming took 7 bases from V and 7 from J, leaving 14 bases between them. Germline V gene sequence: CDR1 MNHNS, CDR2 SASEGT. There are 13 residues in the CDR3. CDR3 DNA sequence: TGTGCCAGCACCCAAGACGGGTGGAACATTCAGTACTTC. It translates to CASTQDGWNIQYF.

The chain couples TRBV28 to TRBJ1-1, with 10 bases identical to TRBD1. This CDR3 comprises 12 residues. With V trimmed by 7 bases and J by 11 bases, 7 bases remained unmatched. From germline, CDR1 is MDHEN and CDR2 SYDVKM. The CDR3 here is CASTPDRGYAFF. The DNA for the CDR3 is TGTGCCAGCACCCCGGACAGGGGGTATGCTTTCTTT. The variable domain in full, completed from reference TRBV28 and TRBJ1-1, reads DVKVTQSSRYLVKRTGEKVFLECVQDMDHENMFWYRQDPGLGLRLIYFSYDVKMKEKGDIPEGYSVSREKKERFSLILESASTNQTSMYLCASTPDRGYAFFGQGTRLTVV.